The clone carrying this TCR beta chain turned up a few times. The antigen is undetermined. TCRdb passed the RT-PCR reads through MiXCR, listing each CDR3 protein once. Among some 180,000 distinct CDR3 sequences listed, about 9% were seen once. This sample was taken from a study of response to subunit inactivated influenza vaccine. General study findings and limits: The authors proposed limited new T cell recruitment per seasonal influenza vaccination.

The CDR3 is 14 amino acids. V shed 2 bases and J shed 1 base, with 11 bases lying between them. Germline loops: CDR1 SQVTM, CDR2 ANQGSEA. The sample here was non-naive T cells sorted from PBMCs, taken on the day of vaccination. The chain links TRBV29-1 to TRBJ1-1; D is unclear. The receptor's source is a man in his fifties or sixties who received an inactivated influenza vaccine. CDR3 in DNA: TGCAGCGTTGAACCTAGACTGGGGAACACTGAAGCTTTCTTT. It is translated as CSVEPRLGNTEAFF. The variable domain in full, with the rest retrieved from reference TRBV29-1 and TRBJ1-1, is SAVISQKPSRDICQRGTSLTIQCQVDSQVTMMFWYRQQPGQSLTLIATANQGSEATYESGFVIDKFPISRPNLTFSTLTVSNMSPEDSSIYLCSVEPRLGNTEAFFGQGTRLTVV.